This T cell receptor beta chain was observed in a study of T cell changes during pregnancy in multiple sclerosis (dated by TCRdb to the late 2010s). Concerning the study at large: Changes in the T cell repertoire over the course of pregnancy were examined in this study in women with multiple sclerosis.

Notes on this clone: What this receptor recognizes is not known. There are no base qualities to consult, and no much larger clone falls within one base.

The cysteine opens and the phenylalanine closes a CDR3 of 14 amino acids. Kept here is only the CDR3 DNA, which spans 42 bases and is read in frame from base 1. V is pared back by 5 bases and J by 0 bases, with 11 bases lying between the germline termini. CDR1 and CDR2 (LNHNV, YYDKDF) derive from the germline V gene (reference sequence). Libraries were built with the immunoSEQ multiplex PCR assay. TCRdb's version of the immuneACCESS table is confined to in-frame rearrangements and falls short of the full clone set. An unresolved V gene accounts for under half of the shortfall where checked; the remainder is of unknown origin. This sample holds fewer than 85,000 clones; approximately 90% were observed only once. The ten largest account for roughly 1.7% of the sample.

The clonotype comes from a female donor in good health, enrolled as a control in a pregnancy study. The V gene is TRBV15 and the J gene is TRBJ2-7, with the D gene uncertain. Sample: peripheral blood, taken in the first trimester of pregnancy. The DNA sequence reads TGTGCCACCAGCTTCCTTGAGGACTCCTACGAGCAGTACTTC. Its translation reads: CATSFLEDSYEQYF.